This T cell receptor (beta chain) appears in the sequencing data of a study of patients and donors after allogeneic stem cell transplantation. The table lists this clonotype with a few counts. The CDR3 runs 17 residues. The junction had 5 bases not matched to a gene; V was cut back by 2 bases and J by 1 base. CDR1 is LGHNA, CDR2 YNFKEQ, per germline. TCRdb itself ran the RT-PCR reads through MiXCR, one entry per CDR3 protein. The sample shows more than 850,000 distinct CDR3 sequences, more than 15% of them seen only once. This receptor was taken from a human donor who was either an allogeneic HSCT recipient or a stem cell or donor lymphocyte infusion donor (not recorded which). It is not recorded whose cells these are; they may come from a transplant donor. This sequence joins TRBV4-2 and TRBJ2-4; 10 nucleotides match TRBD2. Sequenced input: blood, either unsorted or a sorted T cell fraction (not recorded which). The CDR3 sequence is CASSQPETSGAKNIQYF. The DNA for the CDR3 is TGTGCCAGCAGCCAACCAGAGACTAGCGGGGCCAAAAACATTCAGTACTTC.